This T cell receptor (beta chain) was found in a study of blood T cell repertoires in COVID-19. Only in-frame clones appear in the TCRdb table, and some are missing; sequencing was by immunoSEQ multiplex PCR. Of about 490,000 clones in the sample, 75% to 90% were seen once. With V trimmed by 4 bases and J by 5 bases, 2 bases remained unmatched. This CDR3 region has 13 residues. Germline-derived CDR1 and CDR2 are SGHTA and FQGTGA. The gene calls are TRBV7-3 and TRBJ2-1; 7 bases match TRBD1. Sequencing was carried out using peripheral blood. This TCR was sampled from a human donor in a cohort sampled during active COVID-19. The CDR3 coding sequence is TGTGCCAGCAGCTGGGACAGTCACAATGAGCAGTTCTTC. This translates into CASSWDSHNEQFF.